The 20 T cell receptor beta chains reported below all come from one sample, sequenced in a study of cytomegalovirus exposure and HLA in healthy donors. The PCR was carried out with 60 Vbeta primers and 13 Jbeta primers. Assay: immunoSEQ multiplex PCR; the TCRdb copy retains only in-frame clones and omits some. This sample has about 82,000 clones, with about 74% found just once. The sequenced sample consisted of PBMCs. These receptors were obtained from a woman between 45 and 60 years old in good health and CMV-seropositive.

This chain joins TRBV5-4 and TRBJ2-1; 9 bases line up with TRBD1. There are 15 residues in the CDR3. V dropped 9 bases and J dropped 7; count of bases not matched to a gene: 14. Germline V gene sequence: CDR1 SGHNT, CDR2 YYREEE (reference sequence). The CDR3 loop is CATIGGGTGTNEQFF. The CDR3 DNA follows: TGTGCCACCATCGGTGGTGGGACAGGGACGAATGAGCAGTTCTTC.

J is TRBJ2-2 and V is TRBV9; tentatively, D is TRBD2 (6 bases). V dropped 0 bases and J dropped 6 bases, with 12 bases sitting between them. Germline V lookup: CDR1 SGDLS, CDR2 YYNGEE. The CDR3 contains 15 residues. CDR3: CASSVDGSSAGELFF. The CDR3 coding sequence is TGTGCCAGCAGCGTAGACGGGAGTAGCGCCGGGGAGCTGTTTTTT.

J is TRBJ1-2 and V is TRBV28; 9 bases align to TRBD1. The CDR3 is 14 amino acids. V dropped 7 bases and J dropped 8; count of bases not matched to a gene: 11. The germline V gene has CDR1 MDHEN and CDR2 SYDVKM. The CDR3 DNA reads as TGTGCCAGCATCCCTGTTGGGACAGGGAAGGGCTACACCTTC. Its translation is CASIPVGTGKGYTF.

The chain couples TRBV9 to TRBJ1-2; D is possibly TRBD1 (5 bases). V was clipped by 3 bases and J by 5 bases, with 14 bases between them. Per the germline V gene, CDR1 is SGDLS and CDR2 is YYNGEE. This CDR3 is built from 14 residues. The CDR3 sequence is CASSGTGGEYGYTF. DNA for the CDR3: TGTGCCAGCAGCGGGACCGGAGGGGAATATGGCTACACCTTC.

The J gene is TRBJ1-1, the V gene TRBV18; TRBD1 matches 10 bases. Trimming cost V 6 bases and J 2 bases; bases outside gene matches: 3. The CDR3 has 14 residues. CDR1 and CDR2 (germline): KGHSH, LQKENI. This CDR3 reads CASSGDRGNTEAFF. The CDR3 DNA reads as TGTGCCAGCTCGGGGGACAGGGGAAACACTGAAGCTTTCTTT.

The chain combines TRBV10-1 with TRBJ2-1; 8 nucleotides match TRBD2. The ends lost 5 bases at V and 8 bases at J; junction bases unmatched: 8. Germline loops: CDR1 WNHNN, CDR2 SYGVQD (reference sequence). The CDR3 is 14 residues long. The CDR3 bases are TGCGCCAGCAGTTCGAGCGGGAGCGGAGATGAGCAGTTCTTC. This gives the protein CASSSSGSGDEQFF.

The chain couples TRBV6-1 to TRBJ1-5; maybe TRBD1 (6 bases). Trimming pared 6 bases from V and 2 bases from J, leaving 8 bases between. This CDR3 has 13 residues. From germline, CDR1 is MNHNS and CDR2 SASEGT. The CDR3 loop reads CASRDSGNQPQHF. CDR3 DNA sequence: TGTGCCAGCAGGGACAGCGGCAATCAGCCCCAGCATTTT.

The chain employs TRBV30 and TRBJ1-2; 7 nucleotides match TRBD1. Germline V gives CDR1 GTSNPN, CDR2 SVGIG (reference sequence). Trimming at V came to 1 base and at J to 7 bases, leaving 6 bases not matched to a gene. CDR3 size: 13 residues. The CDR3 DNA reads as TGTGCCTGGAGTGGACAGGGCAAGGGTGGCTACACCTTC. Translating it yields CAWSGQGKGGYTF.

The chain recombines TRBV28 with TRBJ1-2, with D unclear. The CDR3 totals 13 residues. Germline V gene sequence: CDR1 MDHEN, CDR2 SYDVKM. V was cut by 2 bases and J by 3 bases, with 7 bases left in between. CDR3 amino acids: CASSLLGDYGYTF. The DNA of the CDR3 is TGTGCCAGCAGTTTACTGGGAGACTATGGCTACACCTTC.

This clone was seen only a few times. This chain links TRBV11-2 with TRBJ2-5; the D gene is possibly TRBD2 (5 bases). Germline assignment: CDR1 SGHAT and CDR2 FQNNGV. The CDR3 contains 15 residues. V dropped 8 bases and J dropped 1 base, with 17 bases sitting between them. The CDR3 nucleotides are TGTGCCAGCCGGAACTTACGGGGAACCCAAGAGACCCAGTACTTC. Its translation: CASRNLRGTQETQYF.

Turning to this clone: One junction end does not reproduce the germline sequence, and a read error may be involved. V gene TRBV7-7 combines with J gene TRBJ2-2, with TRBD1 as a possible D gene (6 bases). Germline CDR1 is SSHAT and CDR2 is FNYEAQ (reference sequence). The CDR3 totals 14 residues. CDR3 loop: CASSQGGNTGELFF. The DNA of the CDR3 is TGTGCTAGCAGCCAAGGGGGGAACACCGGGGAGCTGTTTTTT. Full variable domain (outside the CDR3, taken from reference TRBV7-7 and TRBJ2-2): GAGVSQSPRYKVTKRGQDVTLRCDPISSHATLYWYQQALGQGPEFLTYFNYEAQPDKSGLPSDRFSAERPEGSISTLTIQRTEQRDSAMYRCASSQGGNTGELFFGEGSRLTVL.

This chain uses TRBV28 with TRBJ2-2, with no clear D. The CDR3 length is 13 residues. The V gene lost 1 base and the J gene lost 10 bases, with 10 bases spanning the gap. The germline V gene encodes CDR1 MDHEN and CDR2 SYDVKM. DNA of the CDR3: TGTGCCAGCAGTTTATATCAGGCTACGGAGCTGTTTTTT. It translates to CASSLYQATELFF.

This clone has more than one count but fewer than ten. This chain joins TRBV7-9 and TRBJ1-1; 9 bases agree with TRBD1. J was trimmed by 12 bases and V by 4 bases; bases with no gene match: 9. The germline CDR1 and CDR2 sequences are SEHNR and FQNEAQ (reference sequence). The length of the CDR3 is 13 residues. As DNA, the CDR3 is TGTGCCAGCAGCTCCCCGGGACAGGGTAGGTCTTTCTTT. Translated, it gives CASSSPGQGRSFF. Together with reference TRBV7-9 and TRBJ1-1, the CDR3 gives the full variable domain: DTGVSQNPRHKITKRGQNVTFRCDPISEHNRLYWYRQTLGQGPEFLTYFQNEAQLEKSRLLSDRFSAERPKGSFSTLEIQRTEQGDSAMYLCASSSPGQGRSFFGQGTRLTVV.

The chain uses TRBV19 and TRBJ2-3, with TRBD2 matching over 10 bases. In germline, CDR1 is LNHDA, CDR2 SQIVND (reference sequence). The CDR3 is 13 residues long. Losses at the gene ends were 8 bases for V and 2 bases for J; bases not matched to a gene: 1. CDR3 amino acids: CASLAGDTDTQYF. In DNA, the CDR3 is TGTGCCAGTCTAGCGGGAGACACAGATACGCAGTATTTT.

The chain combines TRBV6-1 with TRBJ2-7; 7 bases line up with TRBD1. V lost 7 bases and J lost 6; bases outside the gene matches: 9. In germline, CDR1 is MNHNS, CDR2 SASEGT. This CDR3 is 13 amino acids long. Here the CDR3 reads CASTSTGMSEQYF. The CDR3 DNA follows: TGTGCCAGCACATCGACAGGGATGAGCGAGCAGTACTTC.

This chain joins TRBV6-5 and TRBJ2-1; no reliable D call. The CDR3 has 14 residues. Germline-derived CDR1 and CDR2 are MNHEY and SVGAGI. Deletions cut 4 bases from V and 3 bases from J, with 10 bases between. The CDR3: CASSSPRDYNEQFF. The CDR3 DNA is TGTGCCAGCAGTTCCCCCCGAGACTACAATGAGCAGTTCTTC.

In its sample, this clone was seen once. The chain recombines TRBV13 with TRBJ2-1; 10 nucleotides agree with TRBD2. Germline CDR1 PRHDT, CDR2 FYEKMQ (reference sequence). The length of the CDR3 is 17 residues. After removal of 5 bases from V and 5 bases from J, the junction contained 12 bases not matched to a gene. Here the CDR3 DNA reads TGTGCCAGCAGCCCTGGAAAGGGACTAGCGAAGAACAATGAGCAGTTCTTC. It translates to CASSPGKGLAKNNEQFF.

This sequence joins TRBV5-6 and TRBJ2-1, with 10 bases aligning to TRBD2. Germline V gene lookup returns CDR1 SGHDT and CDR2 YYEEEE. Trimming at V came to 2 bases and at J to 8 bases, leaving 4 bases not matched to a gene. The CDR3 contains 14 residues. CDR3 in amino acids: CASSLLAGTDEQFF. The CDR3, as DNA: TGTGCCAGCAGCTTACTAGCGGGAACGGATGAGCAGTTCTTC.

This clone was found a few times. The V gene is TRBV6-1, the J gene TRBJ1-2; D not certain. Trimming took 0 bases from V and 8 from J, leaving 10 bases between them. The CDR3 length is 13 residues. Germline assignment: CDR1 MNHNS and CDR2 SASEGT. The CDR3 region is CASSEADYRGYTF. CDR3 coding DNA: TGTGCCAGCAGTGAAGCCGATTATCGGGGCTACACCTTC.

The rearrangement links TRBV11-2 to TRBJ2-7; TRBD1 might be the D (5 bases). This CDR3 comprises 13 residues. CDR1 is SGHAT, CDR2 FQNNGV, per germline. Trimming removed 4 bases at V and 1 base at J, with 8 bases between. In DNA, the CDR3 is TGTGCCAGCAGCTGGGGCCGATCCTACGAGCAGTACTTC. This gives the protein CASSWGRSYEQYF.